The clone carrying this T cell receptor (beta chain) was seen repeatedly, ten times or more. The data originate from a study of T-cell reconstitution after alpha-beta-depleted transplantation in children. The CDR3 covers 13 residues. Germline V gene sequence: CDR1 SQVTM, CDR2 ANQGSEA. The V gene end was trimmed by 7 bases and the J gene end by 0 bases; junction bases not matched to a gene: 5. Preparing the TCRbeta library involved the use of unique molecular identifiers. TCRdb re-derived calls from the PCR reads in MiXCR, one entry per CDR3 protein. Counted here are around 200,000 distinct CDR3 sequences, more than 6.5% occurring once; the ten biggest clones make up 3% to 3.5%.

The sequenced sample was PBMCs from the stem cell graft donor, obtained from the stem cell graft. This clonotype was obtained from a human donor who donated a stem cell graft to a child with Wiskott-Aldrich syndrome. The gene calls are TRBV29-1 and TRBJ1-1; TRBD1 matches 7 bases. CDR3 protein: CSAGTAMNTEAFF. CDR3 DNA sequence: TGCAGCGCCGGGACAGCCATGAACACTGAAGCTTTCTTT.